These T cell receptor beta chains were read from a single sample in a study of T cells after somatic rescue of genetic block. Generated by immunoSEQ multiplex PCR, the TCRdb table keeps only in-frame clones and is missing some. The sample holds roughly 71,000 clones; approximately 91% are singletons and the top ten take approximately 2.7%. Sequences were obtained from peripheral blood mononuclear cells (PBMCs). The receptors come from a man aged 25-45 years. Both conserved end residues are part of each CDR3. A D gene is named only where the DNA matches it firmly. Expanded clones are given a class, and other clones once, few, many or no size at all.

V,J,size,D,CDR3,DNA
TRBV5-1,TRBJ2-3,-,TRBD2,CASSASGFTDTQYF,TGCGCCAGCAGCGCTAGCGGATTCACAGATACGCAGTATTTT
TRBV7-2,TRBJ2-3,-,-,CASSLPGTDTDTQYF,TGTGCCAGCAGCTTACCCGGAACTGACACAGATACGCAGTATTTT
TRBV7-9,TRBJ2-5,-,-,CASSLEAGQETQYF,TGTGCCAGCAGCTTAGAGGCAGGCCAAGAGACCCAGTACTTC
TRBV10-1,TRBJ2-3,-,TRBD1,CASSAGTGKMSQYF,TGCGCCAGCAGTGCCGGGACAGGGAAGATGTCGCAGTATTTT
TRBV5-6,TRBJ1-5,once,-,CASTSFGRRNQPQHF,TGTGCCAGCACCTCCTTCGGACGCCGCAATCAGCCCCAGCATTTT
TRBV20-1,TRBJ2-5,-,-,CSARRETQYF,TGCAGTGCTAGACGAGAGACCCAGTACTTC
TRBV9,TRBJ2-7,-,TRBD2,CASSVAWTSGTYEQYF,TGTGCCAGCAGCGTAGCTTGGACTAGCGGGACCTACGAGCAGTACTTC
TRBV28,TRBJ2-7,-,TRBD2,CASRGTSVSYEQYF,TGTGCCAGCCGGGGGACTAGCGTTTCCTACGAGCAGTACTTC
TRBV6-5,TRBJ1-4,-,-,CASRRSGANEKLFF,TGTGCCAGCCGTCGCTCCGGGGCAAATGAAAAACTGTTTTTT
TRBV4-3,TRBJ2-5,-,TRBD2,CASSQVLADNQETQYF,TGCGCCAGCAGCCAAGTACTAGCGGACAACCAAGAGACCCAGTACTTC
TRBV7-6,TRBJ1-1,-,-,CASSKQGLNTEAFF,TGTGCCAGCAGCAAACAGGGACTGAACACTGAAGCTTTCTTT
TRBV7-9,TRBJ2-1,-,-,CASSSPPSYPEQFF,TGTGCCAGCAGCTCGCCCCCATCCTACCCCGAGCAGTTCTTC
TRBV28,TRBJ2-1,-,TRBD1,CASRRAGTGVNEQFF,TGTGCCAGCAGGAGAGCGGGGACAGGGGTCAATGAGCAGTTCTTC
TRBV4-2,TRBJ2-4,-,TRBD2,CASSQGTSGSLVAKNIQYF,TGTGCCAGCAGCCAAGGGACTAGCGGGAGCCTAGTAGCCAAAAACATTCAGTACTTC
TRBV28,TRBJ2-3,-,-,CASSLDTTRTDTQYF,TGTGCCAGCAGTTTAGATACTACCCGGACAGATACGCAGTATTTT
TRBV2,TRBJ2-7,-,-,CASSEALAVVSYEQYF,TGTGCCAGCAGTGAAGCGCTTGCGGTAGTCTCCTACGAGCAGTACTTC
TRBV6-4,TRBJ2-3,-,TRBD2,CASSEEAGEADTQYF,TGTGCCAGCAGTGAGGAGGCGGGAGAGGCAGATACGCAGTATTTT
TRBV11-1,TRBJ2-2,-,TRBD1,CASSSYRGSGELFF,TGTGCCAGCAGCTCGTACAGGGGGTCCGGGGAGCTGTTTTTT
TRBV7-9,TRBJ2-1,-,-,CASSQPHAKNEQFF,TGTGCCAGCAGCCAACCCCACGCAAAGAATGAGCAGTTCTTC
TRBV19,TRBJ2-7,-,-,CASSIGQGELYEQYF,TGTGCCAGTAGTATAGGCCAGGGAGAGCTTTACGAGCAGTACTTC
TRBV28,TRBJ1-5,-,-,CASTHQGLAQHF,TGTGCCAGCACTCATCAGGGATTAGCCCAGCATTTT
TRBV7-7,TRBJ2-5,-,TRBD2,CASSPRTSGGETQYF,TGTGCTAGCAGCCCGCGGACTAGCGGGGGGGAGACCCAGTACTTC
TRBV4-3,TRBJ2-2,-,-,CASSRTWGTGELFF,TGCGCCAGCAGCCGAACATGGGGAACCGGGGAGCTGTTTTTT
TRBV5-4,TRBJ2-3,-,-,CASSLFNGADTQYF,TGTGCCAGCAGCTTGTTTAACGGGGCAGATACGCAGTATTTT
TRBV5-1,TRBJ1-1,-,TRBD1,CASSSGQSENEAFF,TGCGCCAGCAGCTCGGGACAGAGCGAAAATGAAGCTTTCTTT
TRBV28,TRBJ2-3,-,TRBD2,CASSLFPGLAADTQYF,TGTGCCAGCAGTTTGTTCCCGGGACTAGCGGCAGATACGCAGTATTTT
TRBV30,TRBJ1-6,-,-,CAWIGNNSPLHF,TGTGCCTGGATAGGGAACAATTCACCCCTCCACTTT
TRBV14,TRBJ2-5,-,-,CASSHLPRGTQYF,TGTGCCAGCAGCCATCTGCCTCGGGGGACCCAGTACTTC
TRBV2,TRBJ2-7,-,-,CASSLWQGWSYEQYF,TGTGCCAGCAGCCTGTGGCAGGGGTGGTCCTACGAGCAGTACTTC
TRBV7-9,TRBJ2-3,-,TRBD2,CASVSSGSTDTQYF,TGTGCCAGCGTCTCTAGCGGAAGCACAGATACGCAGTATTTT
TRBV28,TRBJ2-7,-,TRBD2,CASSPPLQVILAGADYEQYF,TGTGCCAGCAGTCCCCCTTTACAGGTAATACTAGCGGGAGCTGACTACGAGCAGTACTTC
TRBV6-6,TRBJ1-5,-,-,CASSYSRDQPQHF,TGTGCCAGCAGTTATTCCAGGGACCAGCCCCAGCATTTT
TRBV7-8,TRBJ1-1,-,-,CASTRGTEAFF,TGTGCCAGCACAAGGGGAACTGAAGCTTTCTTT
TRBV4-3,TRBJ1-4,-,-,CASSQGVVAAYNEKLFF,TGCGCCAGCAGCCAAGGGGTCGTGGCTGCGTATAATGAAAAACTGTTTTTT
TRBV4-1,TRBJ2-3,few,TRBD2,CASSQDPGLETDTQYF,TGCGCCAGCAGCCAAGATCCGGGACTAGAAACAGATACGCAGTATTTT
TRBV27,TRBJ1-4,-,TRBD1,CASSAGQGAMIDEKLFF,TGTGCCAGCAGTGCCGGACAGGGGGCGATGATTGATGAAAAACTGTTTTTT
TRBV4-3,TRBJ2-1,-,-,CASSRGRGGSYNEQFF,TGCGCCAGCAGCCGAGGGCGAGGTGGCTCCTACAATGAGCAGTTCTTC
TRBV2,TRBJ2-3,-,-,CASSPADTQYF,TGTGCCAGCAGTCCCGCTGATACGCAGTATTTT
TRBV19,TRBJ2-3,-,-,CASRYTDTQYF,TGTGCCAGTCGGTACACAGATACGCAGTATTTT
TRBV4-2,TRBJ1-5,-,-,CASSQDLEQPQHF,TGTGCCAGCAGCCAAGATCTAGAGCAGCCCCAGCATTTT
TRBV2,TRBJ1-5,once,-,CASGGGNNQPQHF,TGTGCCAGCGGCGGCGGAAACAATCAGCCCCAGCATTTT
TRBV7-2,TRBJ2-3,-,TRBD1,CASSSDRGSTDTQYF,TGTGCCAGCAGCTCGGACAGGGGGAGCACAGATACGCAGTATTTT
TRBV7-9,TRBJ2-7,-,-,CASSFSGLIYEQYF,TGTGCCAGCAGCTTCTCGGGACTGATATACGAGCAGTACTTC
TRBV10-1,TRBJ2-2,-,-,CASSPDGGGRQSNTGELFF,TGCGCCAGCAGCCCGGACGGAGGGGGCCGTCAGTCGAACACCGGGGAGCTGTTTTTT
TRBV9,TRBJ2-1,-,TRBD2,CASSPHRSGRADEQFF,TGTGCCAGCAGCCCTCACCGTAGCGGGAGGGCCGATGAGCAGTTCTTC
TRBV23-1,TRBJ1-3,-,TRBD1,CASSGDVCGTGGNTIYF,TGCGCCAGCAGCGGGGACGTGTGTGGGACAGGGGGAAACACCATATATTTT
TRBV5-6,TRBJ1-6,few,-,CASSLALQPYSPLHF,TGTGCCAGCAGCTTGGCCTTGCAACCATATTCACCCCTCCACTTT
TRBV11-2,TRBJ2-3,-,-,CASSLDGVPDTQYF,TGTGCCAGCAGCTTAGATGGGGTTCCAGATACGCAGTATTTT
TRBV7-6,TRBJ1-3,-,TRBD1,CASSTRGGAGGNTIYF,TGTGCCAGCAGCACCCGAGGGGGCGCGGGAGGAAACACCATATATTTT
TRBV11-3,TRBJ2-7,once,-,CASSLASTGFKQYF,TGTGCCAGCAGCTTAGCCTCAACAGGGTTCAAGCAGTACTTC
TRBV4-2,TRBJ2-7,-,TRBD2,CASSQEGEGGHEQYF,TGTGCCAGCAGCCAAGAGGGGGAGGGAGGGCACGAGCAGTACTTC
TRBV5-1,TRBJ2-7,-,TRBD1,CASSFQGADEQYF,TGCGCCAGCAGCTTTCAGGGGGCCGACGAGCAGTACTTC
TRBV18,TRBJ1-4,-,-,CASSPNTRGRNEKLFF,TGTGCCAGCTCACCGAACACGAGGGGTAGGAATGAAAAACTGTTTTTT
TRBV5-8,TRBJ2-2,once,-,CASSLQGGTGELFF,TGTGCCAGCAGCTTGCAGGGGGGGACCGGGGAGCTGTTTTTT
TRBV10-3,TRBJ2-2,-,TRBD2,CAITKGLADTGELFF,TGTGCCATCACCAAGGGACTAGCGGACACCGGGGAGCTGTTTTTT
TRBV29-1,TRBJ2-5,-,-,CSVDWARGTQYF,TGCAGCGTTGACTGGGCTCGGGGGACCCAGTACTTC
TRBV7-3,TRBJ2-3,-,TRBD2,CASSPLAGRSTDTQYF,TGTGCCAGCAGCCCATTAGCGGGGAGAAGCACAGATACGCAGTATTTT